The 9 T cell receptor beta chains listed next were all sequenced from one sample in a study of beta chain features in type 1 diabetes (dated by TCRdb to the late 2010s). Study-wide conclusions, independent of this receptor: In all four CD4+ subsets, TCRB CDR3 length was moderately but significantly shorter in type 1 diabetes patients.

The library was made by the immunoSEQ multiplex PCR assay. The entire isolated RNA was reverse transcribed using the High Capacity cDNA Reverse Transcription Kit, and thus expressed TCRB transcripts were sequenced. TCRdb obtained this table from immuneACCESS and retained in-frame rearrangements with V and J assigned. These tables miss some clones; where compared with another copy, unresolved V genes account for less than half of the shortfall, and the remainder is unexplained. Here the sample has about 190,000 clones; roughly 8% occur a single time. The ten largest clones capture about 0.9% of the sample. Antigens of these TCRs are unknown. The sample was central memory CD4+ T cells from blood. These receptors originate from a woman between 40 and 50 years old with type 1 diabetes.

This clone has more than one count but fewer than ten. This chain uses TRBV5-1 with TRBJ1-1, with 7 positions matching TRBD1. Losses at the gene ends were 0 bases for V and 0 bases for J; bases not matched to a gene: 5. CDR3 length: 16 residues. The germline V gene has CDR1 SGHRS and CDR2 YFSETQ. The CDR3 DNA follows: TGCGCCAGCAGCTTGGGCCCAGGGGGGATGAACACTGAAGCTTTCTTT. Translation gives CASSLGPGGMNTEAFF.

This clone was seen a handful of times. The CDR3 DNA follows: TGCGCCAGCAGTTGGACTAGCGGGAGTTACGAGCAGTACTTC. Translated: CASSWTSGSYEQYF. This chain connects TRBV5-1 to TRBJ2-7; 13 bases line up with TRBD2. Per the germline V gene, CDR1 is SGHRS and CDR2 is YFSETQ. V lost 5 bases, J lost 4 bases, and 3 bases stayed unmatched. This CDR3 contains 14 residues.

The V gene is TRBV7-9, the J gene TRBJ1-1; maybe TRBD1 (5 bases). Germline V gene sequence: CDR1 SEHNR, CDR2 FQNEAQ (reference sequence). The CDR3 loop spans 15 amino acids. The germline V and J ends were trimmed by 4 bases and 5 bases, with 17 bases remaining between them. CDR3 nucleotide sequence: TGTGCCAGCAGCTCCGGACACGGGGGAGAGACTGAAGCTTTCTTT. It is translated as CASSSGHGGETEAFF.

This clone has more than one count but fewer than ten. The chain employs TRBV19 and TRBJ1-1; D remains ambiguous. Germline CDR1 LNHDA, CDR2 SQIVND (reference sequence). With 9 bases removed from V and 1 base from J, the gap between germline ends came to 15 bases. CDR3 size: 14 residues. The CDR3 bases are TGTGCCAGCAATTCGCGGGCGGCGAACACTGAAGCTTTCTTT. Residues: CASNSRAANTEAFF.

The V and J genes are TRBV27 and TRBJ1-2; D is unclear. The CDR3 has 11 amino acids. The V gene's germline CDR1 is MNHEY and CDR2 SMNVEV (reference sequence). Deletions cut 4 bases from V and 6 bases from J, with 6 bases between. CDR3 DNA: TGTGCCAGCAGTTCGCAGAATGGCTACACCTTC. Translation gives CASSSQNGYTF.

The rearrangement links TRBV28 to TRBJ2-5; 10 bases line up with TRBD2. CDR1 and CDR2 (germline): MDHEN, SYDVKM. The CDR3 is made up of 16 amino acids. Trimming at V came to 3 bases and at J to 2 bases, leaving 6 bases not matched to a gene. The CDR3 DNA is TGTGCCAGCAGTTTCAGCGGGAGGGCCGCTCAAGAGACCCAGTACTTC. This encodes CASSFSGRAAQETQYF. Filled out from reference TRBV28 and TRBJ2-5, the complete variable domain reads DVKVTQSSRYLVKRTGEKVFLECVQDMDHENMFWYRQDPGLGLRLIYFSYDVKMKEKGDIPEGYSVSREKKERFSLILESASTNQTSMYLCASSFSGRAAQETQYFGPGTRLLVL.

This clone was seen more than once but under ten times. The J gene is TRBJ2-2, the V gene TRBV28; maybe TRBD1 (6 bases). V lost 8 bases, J lost 1 base, and 11 bases lay in between. Germline-derived CDR1 and CDR2 are MDHEN and SYDVKM. This CDR3 is built from 14 residues. CDR3 coding DNA: TGTGCCAGCGTGTACAGGGTGAACACCGGGGAGCTGTTTTTT. Protein sequence: CASVYRVNTGELFF. Full variable domain (missing parts from reference TRBV28 and TRBJ2-2): DVKVTQSSRYLVKRTGEKVFLECVQDMDHENMFWYRQDPGLGLRLIYFSYDVKMKEKGDIPEGYSVSREKKERFSLILESASTNQTSMYLCASVYRVNTGELFFGEGSRLTVL.

This clone was found a few times. The chain employs TRBV6-1 and TRBJ2-7; TRBD1 might be the D (5 bases). Germline CDR1 reads MNHNS; CDR2 reads SASEGT. The V end lost 7 bases, the J end lost 4 bases, and 11 bases lay between the germline ends. The CDR3 extends over 12 amino acids. The CDR3 region is CASITDTYEQYF. The CDR3, as DNA: TGTGCCAGCATTACGGACACTTACGAGCAGTACTTC.

This clone was recorded a few times. The chain employs TRBV7-9 and TRBJ2-4; 7 nucleotides line up with TRBD1. J was trimmed by 3 bases and V by 5 bases; bases with no gene match: 7. The CDR3 has 15 amino acids. Germline V gene lookup returns CDR1 SEHNR and CDR2 FQNEAQ (reference sequence). The DNA for the CDR3 is TGTGCCAGCAGCGTTACCAGGGGGAACAAAAACATTCAGTACTTC. This sequence encodes CASSVTRGNKNIQYF.